These T cell receptor beta chains were read from a single sample in a study of blood T cells in healthy people across ages. TCRdb reprocessed the 5' RACE reads with MiXCR, giving one entry per CDR3 protein. The sample has over a million distinct CDR3 sequences, approximately 43% seen once. Specimen: blood. The receptor set was obtained from a young woman in good health. The conserved cysteine and the conserved F or W are not part of the CDR3 here.

V	J	CDR3
TRBV6-5	TRBJ1-1	ASSKTGAEAF
TRBV7-2	TRBJ2-3	ASSGRTSGRTDTQY
TRBV4-2	TRBJ1-2	ASSQLQGSNGYT
TRBV20-1	TRBJ1-6	SVRTRRDNSPLH
TRBV29-1	TRBJ2-1	SLPEGAEQF
TRBV20-1	-	SARRLASETQY
TRBV30	TRBJ2-5	AWSVWLRGASGRNEQY
TRBV7-2	TRBJ2-1	ASSLRLVEQF
TRBV12-3/TRBV12-4	TRBJ1-4	ASGRTGGADYEKLF
TRBV6-2/TRBV6-3	TRBJ1-2	ASSYPRQVGYT
TRBV7-9	TRBJ2-7	ASSSRDTLYEQY
TRBV28	TRBJ1-4	ASSSGRDRNEKLF
TRBV20-1	TRBJ1-6	SARDLRISPLH
TRBV12-3/TRBV12-4	TRBJ1-4	ASSSGFNEKLF
TRBV12-3/TRBV12-4	TRBJ2-4	ASSFGLPGKNIPY
TRBV24-1	TRBJ2-1	ATSGRLDSNEQF
TRBV6-6	TRBJ1-3	ASSLDSSAGNTIY
TRBV12-3/TRBV12-4	TRBJ2-5	ASSLWERTQY
TRBV6-2/TRBV6-3	TRBJ2-5	ASSGTAQETQY
TRBV4-1	TRBJ2-7	ASSQVSPGLDAEQY
TRBV10-3	TRBJ2-2	AISDRGRDTGELF
TRBV28	TRBJ2-4	ASMDRLAKNIQY
TRBV5-1	-	ASSLALGTTYNEQY
TRBV4-3	TRBJ2-3	ASSQERRGGTDTQY
TRBV6-5	TRBJ2-3	ASSSGGWGGTQY
TRBV12-3/TRBV12-4	TRBJ2-5	ASSLVTGSKGETQY
TRBV4-3	TRBJ2-5	ASSQGAGTKYQETQY
TRBV12-3/TRBV12-4	TRBJ2-7	ASSLQGRLYEQY
TRBV11-2	TRBJ2-3	ASSPLLRLPMSTDTQY
TRBV6-1	TRBJ2-3	ASSERLGLVADTQY
TRBV20-1	TRBJ2-7	SAGRRDHAYEQY
TRBV5-1	TRBJ2-5	ASSIWTGPNEQY
TRBV20-1	TRBJ1-2	SANQLNYGYT
TRBV4-3	TRBJ1-2	ASSQVGDLPWGGYT
TRBV6-2/TRBV6-3	TRBJ2-3	ASNRGGRDTQY
TRBV29-1	TRBJ2-1	SVLLGNEQF
TRBV20-1	-	SARVFSGVLRYEQY
TRBV18	TRBJ2-5	ASSPLGQGQETQY
TRBV6-1	TRBJ1-5	ASSDGTLDQPQH
TRBV7-2	TRBJ1-5	ASSSSYRGSNQPQH
TRBV20-1	TRBJ2-5	SAILAGGGNNEQY
TRBV12-3/TRBV12-4	TRBJ2-1	ASLSGKISYNEQF
TRBV3-1	TRBJ2-1	ASSQFGTSDYNEQF
TRBV20-1	TRBJ1-6	SARDEQGRYQIH
TRBV29-1	TRBJ1-1	SARDRVDNTEAF
TRBV4-1	TRBJ2-2	ASSHPRSTGELF
TRBV4-3	TRBJ1-6	ASSQLTGQGRASSYNSPLH
TRBV3-1	TRBJ2-7	ASSQESKGLSSYEQY
TRBV4-1	TRBJ1-4	ASSPTQGRSNEKLF
TRBV15	TRBJ2-5	ATAPRRGEGFAETQY